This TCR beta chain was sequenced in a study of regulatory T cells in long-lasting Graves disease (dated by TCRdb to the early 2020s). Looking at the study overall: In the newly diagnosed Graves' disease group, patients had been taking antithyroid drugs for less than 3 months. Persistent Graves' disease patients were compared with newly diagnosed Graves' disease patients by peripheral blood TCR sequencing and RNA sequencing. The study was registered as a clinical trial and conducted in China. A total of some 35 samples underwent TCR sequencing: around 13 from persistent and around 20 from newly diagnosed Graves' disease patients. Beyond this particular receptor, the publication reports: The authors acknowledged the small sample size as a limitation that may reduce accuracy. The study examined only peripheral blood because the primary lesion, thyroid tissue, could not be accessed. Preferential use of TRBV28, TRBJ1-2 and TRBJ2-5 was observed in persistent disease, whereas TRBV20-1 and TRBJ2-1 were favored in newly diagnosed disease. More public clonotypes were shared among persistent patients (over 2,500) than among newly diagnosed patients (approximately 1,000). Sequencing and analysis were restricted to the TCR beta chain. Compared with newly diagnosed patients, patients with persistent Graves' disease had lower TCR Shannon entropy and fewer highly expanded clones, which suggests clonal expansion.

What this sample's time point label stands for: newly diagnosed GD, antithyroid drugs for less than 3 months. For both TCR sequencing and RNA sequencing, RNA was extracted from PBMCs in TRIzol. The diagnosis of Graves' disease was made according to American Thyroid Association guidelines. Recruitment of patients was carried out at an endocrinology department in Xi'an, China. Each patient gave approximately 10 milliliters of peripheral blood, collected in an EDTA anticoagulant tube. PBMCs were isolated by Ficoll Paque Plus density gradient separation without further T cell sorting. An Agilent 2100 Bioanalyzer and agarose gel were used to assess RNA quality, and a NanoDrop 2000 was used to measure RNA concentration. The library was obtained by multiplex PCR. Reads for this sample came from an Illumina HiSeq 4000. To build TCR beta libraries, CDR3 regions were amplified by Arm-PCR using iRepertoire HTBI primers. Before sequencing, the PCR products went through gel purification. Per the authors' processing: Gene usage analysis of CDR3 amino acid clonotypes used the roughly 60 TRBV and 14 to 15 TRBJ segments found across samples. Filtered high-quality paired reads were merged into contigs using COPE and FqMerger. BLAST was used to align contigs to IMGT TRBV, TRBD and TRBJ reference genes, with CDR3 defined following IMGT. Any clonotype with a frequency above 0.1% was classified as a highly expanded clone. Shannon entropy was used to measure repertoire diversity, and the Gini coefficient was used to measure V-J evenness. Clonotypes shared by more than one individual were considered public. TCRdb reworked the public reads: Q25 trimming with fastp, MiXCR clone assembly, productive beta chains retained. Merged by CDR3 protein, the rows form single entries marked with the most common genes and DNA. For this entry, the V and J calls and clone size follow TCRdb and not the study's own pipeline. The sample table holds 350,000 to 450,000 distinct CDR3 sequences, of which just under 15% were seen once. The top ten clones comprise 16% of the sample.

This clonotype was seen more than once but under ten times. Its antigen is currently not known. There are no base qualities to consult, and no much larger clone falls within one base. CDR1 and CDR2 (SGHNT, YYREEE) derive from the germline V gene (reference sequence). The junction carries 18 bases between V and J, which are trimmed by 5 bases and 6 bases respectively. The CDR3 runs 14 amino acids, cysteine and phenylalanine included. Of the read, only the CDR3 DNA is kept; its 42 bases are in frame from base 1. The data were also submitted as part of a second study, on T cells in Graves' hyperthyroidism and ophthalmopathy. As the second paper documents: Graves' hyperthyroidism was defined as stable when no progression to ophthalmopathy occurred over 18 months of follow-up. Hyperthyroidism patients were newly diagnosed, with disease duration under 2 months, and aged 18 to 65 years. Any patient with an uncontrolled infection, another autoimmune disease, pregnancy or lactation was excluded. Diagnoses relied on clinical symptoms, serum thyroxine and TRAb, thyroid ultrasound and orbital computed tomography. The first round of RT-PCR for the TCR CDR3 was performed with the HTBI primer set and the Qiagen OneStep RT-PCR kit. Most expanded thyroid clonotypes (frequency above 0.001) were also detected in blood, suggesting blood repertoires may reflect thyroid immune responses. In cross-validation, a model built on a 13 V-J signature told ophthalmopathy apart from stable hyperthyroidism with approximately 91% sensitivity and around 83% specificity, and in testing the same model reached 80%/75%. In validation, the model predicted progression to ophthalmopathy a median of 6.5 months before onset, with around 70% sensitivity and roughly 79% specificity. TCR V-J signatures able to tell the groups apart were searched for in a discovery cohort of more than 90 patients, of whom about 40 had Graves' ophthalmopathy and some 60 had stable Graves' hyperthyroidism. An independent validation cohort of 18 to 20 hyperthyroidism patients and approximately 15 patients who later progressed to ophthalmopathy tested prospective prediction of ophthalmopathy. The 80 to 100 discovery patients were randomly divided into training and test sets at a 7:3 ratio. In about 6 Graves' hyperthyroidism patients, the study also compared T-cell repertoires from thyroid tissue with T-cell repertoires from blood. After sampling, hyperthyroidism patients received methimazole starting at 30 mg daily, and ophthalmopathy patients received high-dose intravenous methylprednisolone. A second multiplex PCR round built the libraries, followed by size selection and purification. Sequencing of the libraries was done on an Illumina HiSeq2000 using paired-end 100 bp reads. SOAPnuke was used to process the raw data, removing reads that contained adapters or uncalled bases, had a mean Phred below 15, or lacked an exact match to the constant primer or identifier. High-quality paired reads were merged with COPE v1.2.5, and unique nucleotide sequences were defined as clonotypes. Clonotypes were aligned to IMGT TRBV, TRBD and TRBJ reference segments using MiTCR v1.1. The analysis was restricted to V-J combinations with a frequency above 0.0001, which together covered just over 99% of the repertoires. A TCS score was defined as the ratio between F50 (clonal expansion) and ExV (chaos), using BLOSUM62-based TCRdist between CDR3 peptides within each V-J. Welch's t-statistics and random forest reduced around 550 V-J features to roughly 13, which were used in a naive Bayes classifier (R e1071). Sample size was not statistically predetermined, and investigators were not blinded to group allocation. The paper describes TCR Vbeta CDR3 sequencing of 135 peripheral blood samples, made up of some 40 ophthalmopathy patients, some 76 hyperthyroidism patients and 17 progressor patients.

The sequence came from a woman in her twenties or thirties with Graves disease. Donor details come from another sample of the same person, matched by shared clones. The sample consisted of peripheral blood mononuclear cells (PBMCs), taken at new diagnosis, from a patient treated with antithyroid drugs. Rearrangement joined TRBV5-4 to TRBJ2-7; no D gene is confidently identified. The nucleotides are TGTGCCAGCAGGGCCGCTCCCCCCTCCGGCGAGCAGTACTTC. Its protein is CASRAAPPSGEQYF.